These 7 T cell receptor beta chains originate from one sample sequenced in a study of response to subunit inactivated influenza vaccine. TCRdb re-analysed the RT-PCR reads in MiXCR, keeping a single row per CDR3 protein. The table shows about 480,000 distinct CDR3 sequences, with less than 30% occurring only once. The material sequenced was CD4+ T cells sorted from PBMCs, taken roughly 5 days after vaccination. Source of these receptors: a man aged 50 to 60 who received an inactivated influenza vaccine.

As concerns this clonotype: Relative to the germline gene, one junction end is altered; a read error may explain this. V usage is TRBV7-9 and J usage is TRBJ1-2, with no clear D. The CDR3 loop spans 13 amino acids. In germline, CDR1 is SEHNR, CDR2 FQNEAQ (reference sequence). The CDR3 coding sequence is TGTGCCAGCAGCATAGACACCCTCTATCGCTACACCTTC. It yields the protein CASSIDTLYRYTF.

In this sample, this clonotype turned up many times. The chain links TRBV5-6 to TRBJ2-5; 7 bases map to TRBD1. In germline, CDR1 is SGHDT, CDR2 YYEEEE. The CDR3 has 14 residues. V shed 3 bases and J 7 bases; nucleotides not matched to a gene: 9. CDR3 DNA sequence: TGTGCCAGCAGCTGGGGACAGAGCAAGGTGACCCAGTACTTC. This encodes CASSWGQSKVTQYF.

The chain recombines TRBV20-1 with TRBJ2-3; D possibly corresponds to TRBD1 (6 bases). Germline-derived CDR1 and CDR2 are DFQATT and SNEGSKA (reference sequence). V lost 2 bases and J 4 bases, leaving 22 bases between the germline ends. The CDR3 totals 17 residues. This CDR3 reads CSARPRWNPGVSDTQYF. CDR3 nucleotide sequence: TGCAGTGCTAGACCCCGGTGGAACCCAGGGGTTTCAGATACGCAGTATTTT.

This clonotype was seen only a few times. The rearrangement links TRBV15 to TRBJ2-5, with D perhaps TRBD1 (6 bases). V lost 2 bases, J lost 7 bases, and 17 bases lay in between. The CDR3 length is 15 residues. The germline V gene encodes CDR1 LNHNV and CDR2 YYDKDF (reference sequence). The CDR3 bases are TGTGCCACCAGCAGACCAAACCAGGGGTGGGGGACCCAGTACTTC. Protein sequence: CATSRPNQGWGTQYF.

This clonotype was observed a single time. This chain's CDR3 is CASSQGLRGDDTQYF. CDR3 bases: TGTGCCAGCAGCCAAGGCTTGAGGGGGGACGATACGCAGTATTTT. The chain couples TRBV4-2 to TRBJ2-3; tentatively, D is TRBD1 or TRBD2 (6 bases each). Trimming removed 1 base from V and 6 bases from J, with 14 bases in between. CDR1 is LGHNA and CDR2 is YNFKEQ in the germline V gene. The CDR3 sequence is 15 residues long.

The rearrangement joins TRBV7-9 to TRBJ2-1, with 8 bases that match TRBD1. The CDR3 has 14 residues. J was trimmed by 7 bases and V by 3 bases; bases with no gene match: 5. The germline gives CDR1 SEHNR, CDR2 FQNEAQ (reference sequence). CDR3 protein: CASSLDRAGNEQFF. As DNA, the CDR3 is TGTGCCAGCAGCTTGGACAGGGCCGGGAATGAGCAGTTCTTC.

The chain couples TRBV28 to TRBJ1-2; TRBD1 matches at 7 bases. The CDR3 sequence is 13 residues long. The germline V gene has CDR1 MDHEN and CDR2 SYDVKM. Trimming at V came to 4 bases and at J to 4 bases, leaving 3 bases not matched to a gene. The CDR3: CASSSPGGYGYTF. For the CDR3, the DNA is TGTGCCAGCAGTTCCCCAGGGGGCTATGGCTACACCTTC.